This T cell receptor beta chain comes out of a study of T cell responses to AZD1222 COVID-19 vaccine. CDR3 length: 14 residues. Trimming stripped 3 bases from V and 1 base from J, with 7 bases between. Germline V gives CDR1 WNHNN, CDR2 SYGVQD (reference sequence). Produced via immunoSEQ multiplex PCR; TCRdb's table is partial and in-frame only. The table records over 120,000 clones, 80% to 95% of them present only once. The specimen was peripheral blood, collected on day 0 of AZD1222 vaccination. This sequence joins TRBV10-1 and TRBJ1-5; D ambiguous. This clonotype originated in an adult in good health. The CDR3 here is CASSDSGSNQPQHF. The DNA for the CDR3 is TGCGCCAGCAGTGACTCCGGGAGCAATCAGCCCCAGCATTTT.